Listed here is a single T cell receptor (beta chain). It has no known antigen specificity. Per-base quality was not reported, and no clone a single base away is much larger than it. The donors were healthy, HIV-negative adults with no recently reported acute infections or vaccinations. Every donor was a Caucasian adult living in Nashville, Tennessee, USA. For unsorted samples, 100 million or so PBMCs were counted, and genomic DNA was extracted using the QIAamp DNA Blood Mini kit. Blood was obtained by leukapheresis, after which PBMCs were separated by Ficoll-Histopaque density gradient centrifugation and cryopreserved in liquid nitrogen vapor phase. CDR1 and CDR2 are read off the germline V gene (reference sequence) as PRHDT and FYEKMQ. V gives up 7 bases and J gives up 3 bases, and the segment between their germline ends measures 12 bases. Its CDR3 holds 13 amino acids, cysteine through phenylalanine. Only the CDR3 DNA is retained, 39 bases long and in frame from the first base.

The entry originates in a study of shared clonotypes between healthy human individuals (dated by TCRdb to the early 2020s). Regarding the complete study: The cohort included three men and a couple of women between 18 and 49 years of age. Different laboratories and diverse techniques were used to prepare libraries and sequence TCR repertoires, to increase sequencing depth and limit assay-specific biases. Leukapheresis yielded between about 0.94 and 9 billion PBMCs per donor. To estimate repertoire size and how much clonotypes are shared between individuals, the study performed deep sequencing of blood TCR repertoires from 4 to 6 healthy adults.

What the research found in general, with its limitations: Pairwise subsampling indicated that sequencing depth was expected to affect the degree of clonotype sharing among donors. The genetic and exposure-history diversity represented was limited by the small number of donors. Sampling was restricted to blood, and TCR repertoires in tissue are likely to differ from TCR repertoires in blood.

Using the deep immunoSEQ assay, multiplex PCR amplified TCR CDR3 regions from genomic DNA. For each cell subset, the extracted genomic DNA was distributed evenly across all wells of several immunoSEQ 96-well plates, and each plate served as one replicate. For unsorted PBMC, each replicate PCR was loaded with about 270 ng genomic DNA, equivalent to tens of thousands of T cell genomes. Ten immunoSEQ deep assay plates were used to sequence unsorted PBMC genomic DNA. Purified libraries were measured with a Qubit 3.0 fluorometer, size-checked on a Bioanalyzer 2100, and measured again with the KAPA Library Quantification kit. Every immunoSEQ 96-well plate was sequenced on a dedicated single-read 150-cycle Illumina NextSeq 550 flow cell. The authors' analysis ran thus. Because only junctional sequences without quality scores were contained in the immunoSEQ output, filtering matching that applied to full-length reads could not be performed. To assign V/J genes and CDR3, sequences were annotated using PyIR, a Python wrapper for IgBLAST v1.9, with IMGT germline references. Any read was removed if the V/J assignment was weak (E-value above 1e-6), the CDR3 was missing, or the read contained stop codons, out-of-frame junctions, or ambiguous translated residues. V3J clonotypes were defined as sequences sharing an identical inferred V gene, J gene, and CDR3 amino acid sequence. To compute the percentage overlap between repertoires, the number of shared unique clonotypes was divided by the size of the smaller repertoire. Richness of each repertoire was evaluated using RTK rarefaction, the Chao1 estimator, and Recon v2.1 estimates of unobserved clonotypes. Held by TCRdb, this immuneACCESS table contains in-frame sequences only and omits some clones. Under half of the omission traces to an unresolved V gene where checked; the cause of the rest is unknown. That table gives V, J and clone size, and the DNA gave D and trimming. The sample table lists hundreds of thousands of clones, 70% to 80% of them with a count of one. The ten largest make up less than 15% of the sample.

The sequence was collected from a woman aged 40 to 50 in good health. Some clones in this sample may be carry-over from other donors' samples. Sequencing was done on a sample of PBMCs. The sequence is built from TRBV13 and TRBJ1-1; the D gene identity is not certain. The CDR3 region has the sequence CASKEVSYTEAFF. Here is the DNA: TGTGCCAGCAAGGAGGTATCTTACACTGAAGCTTTCTTT.